This TCR beta chain was identified in a study of blood T cell repertoires in COVID-19. Across the whole study: Spain, Italy and the United States supplied samples that represented acute and convalescent COVID-19.

In the source study's methods: How many nucleated cells were present was estimated from reference gene primer amplification. TCRdb's copy holds only in-frame clones and misses some; the assay was immunoSEQ multiplex PCR. The V and J calls and the clone size are those of that table, but D and trimming were determined from the DNA. The sample contains hundreds of thousands of clones, about nine tenths of which appear only once. The V end was cut by 2 bases, the J end by 2 bases, with 11 bases between. The CDR3 is 16 amino acids. Germline V gene sequence: CDR1 SGDLS, CDR2 YYNGEE. This TCR was sampled from a woman under 40 who had recovered from COVID-19. The sequenced sample was peripheral blood. The rearrangement joins TRBV9 to TRBJ1-6, with D uncertain. In nucleotides, the CDR3 is TGTGCCAGCAGCGTGGGCAGATCGGCCTATAATTCACCCCTCCACTTT. This codes for CASSVGRSAYNSPLHF.